The TCR beta chain described here comes from a study of Ad26.COV2.S vaccination and SARS-CoV-2 variants. The table came from immunoSEQ multiplex PCR; TCRdb's copy has only in-frame clones and leaves some out. This repertoire shows about 350,000 clones, less than 90% found once; its top ten account for about 6.4%. Specified treatment: around 19 received Ad26.COV2.S at low or high dose, single or two shots; 5 received placebo; per-sample allocation not given. Vaccine and placebo recipients were sampled on day 63 after the first injection. As to this clone: Its antigen is not identified.

Study results and caveats: An underestimation of total T cell responses may have resulted from the TCR breadth and depth analyses.

The sequencing here drew on peripheral blood, taken in a trial of Ad26.COV2.S vaccine versus placebo. The TCR sequence derives from a person between 18 and 65 years old who received the Ad26.COV2.S COVID-19 vaccine or a placebo.

As DNA, the CDR3 is TGTGCCATCCCCCGACTAGCTGGGTTCACGAACACCGGGGAGCTGTTTTTT. This translates into CAIPRLAGFTNTGELFF. The chain carries TRBV28 and TRBJ2-2; 7 bases agree with TRBD2. The germline gives CDR1 MDHEN, CDR2 SYDVKM. V shed 10 bases, J shed 0 bases, and the junction held 14 bases outside the gene matches. CDR3 length equals 17 residues.